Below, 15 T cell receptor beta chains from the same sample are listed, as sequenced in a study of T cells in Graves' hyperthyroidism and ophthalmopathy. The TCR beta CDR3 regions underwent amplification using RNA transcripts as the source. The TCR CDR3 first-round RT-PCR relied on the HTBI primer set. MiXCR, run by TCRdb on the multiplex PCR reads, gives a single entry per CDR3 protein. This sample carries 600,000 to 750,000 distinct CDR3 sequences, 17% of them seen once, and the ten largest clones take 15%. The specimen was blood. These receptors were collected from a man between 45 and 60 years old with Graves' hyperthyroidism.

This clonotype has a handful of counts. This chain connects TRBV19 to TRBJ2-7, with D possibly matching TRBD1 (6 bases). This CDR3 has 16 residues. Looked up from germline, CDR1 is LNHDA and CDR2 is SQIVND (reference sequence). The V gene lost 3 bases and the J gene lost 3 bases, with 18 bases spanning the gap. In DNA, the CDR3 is TGTGCCAGTAGTATTAGGTTTGGACAGCCAGTCTACGAGCAGTACTTC. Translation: CASSIRFGQPVYEQYF.

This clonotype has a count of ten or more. CDR3 coding DNA: TGCGCCAGCAGCTTGAGTGGTCGCGAGCAGTACTTC. It specifies CASSLSGREQYF. The J gene is TRBJ2-7, the V gene TRBV5-1; no reliable D call. This CDR3 is built from 12 residues. Germline V gene sequence: CDR1 SGHRS, CDR2 YFSETQ. V was clipped by 1 base and J by 6 bases, with 8 bases between them.

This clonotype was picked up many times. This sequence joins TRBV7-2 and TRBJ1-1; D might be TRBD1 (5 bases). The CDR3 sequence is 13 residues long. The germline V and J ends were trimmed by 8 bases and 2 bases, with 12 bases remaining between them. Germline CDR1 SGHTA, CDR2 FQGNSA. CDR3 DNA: TGTGCCAGCCGGCAGGGAATTAACACTGAAGCTTTCTTT. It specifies CASRQGINTEAFF.

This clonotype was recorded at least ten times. CDR3 protein: CSATDRGNEQFF. The CDR3 bases are TGCAGTGCAACGGACAGGGGGAATGAGCAGTTCTTC. This chain joins TRBV20-1 and TRBJ2-1; TRBD1 agrees at 10 bases. The CDR3 loop spans 12 amino acids. CDR1 is DFQATT, CDR2 SNEGSKA, per germline (reference sequence). V shed 6 bases and J 7 bases; nucleotides not matched to a gene: 3.

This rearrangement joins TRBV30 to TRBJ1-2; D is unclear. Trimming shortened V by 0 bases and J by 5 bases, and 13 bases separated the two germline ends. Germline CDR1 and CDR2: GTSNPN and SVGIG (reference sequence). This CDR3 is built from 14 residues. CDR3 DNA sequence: TGTGCCTGGAGTGTCCGATCAGTAGGATATGGCTACACCTTC. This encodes CAWSVRSVGYGYTF. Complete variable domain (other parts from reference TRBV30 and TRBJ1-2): SQTIHQWPATLVQPVGSPLSLECTVEGTSNPNLYWYRQAAGRGLQLLFYSVGIGQISSEVPQNLSASRPQDRQFILSSKKLLLSDSGFYLCAWSVRSVGYGYTFGSGTRLTVV.

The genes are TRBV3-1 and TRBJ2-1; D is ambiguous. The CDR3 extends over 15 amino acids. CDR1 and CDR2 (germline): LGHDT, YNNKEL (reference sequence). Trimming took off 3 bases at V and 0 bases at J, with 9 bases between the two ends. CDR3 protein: CASSQSDFSYNEQFF. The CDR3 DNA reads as TGTGCCAGCAGCCAGTCGGATTTCTCCTACAATGAGCAGTTCTTC.

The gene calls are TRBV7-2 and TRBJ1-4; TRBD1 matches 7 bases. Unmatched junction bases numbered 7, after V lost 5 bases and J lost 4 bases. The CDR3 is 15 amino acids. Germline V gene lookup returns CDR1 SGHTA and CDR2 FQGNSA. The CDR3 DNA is TGTGCCAGCAGCCCGGGGACAGTACTTAATGAAAAACTGTTTTTT. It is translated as CASSPGTVLNEKLFF.

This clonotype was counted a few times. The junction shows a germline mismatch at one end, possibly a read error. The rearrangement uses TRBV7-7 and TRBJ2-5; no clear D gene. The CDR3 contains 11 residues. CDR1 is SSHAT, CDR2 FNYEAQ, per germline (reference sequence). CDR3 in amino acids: CASRDGETQYF. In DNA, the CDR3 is TGTGCTAGCAGAGACGGGGAGACCCAGTACTTC.

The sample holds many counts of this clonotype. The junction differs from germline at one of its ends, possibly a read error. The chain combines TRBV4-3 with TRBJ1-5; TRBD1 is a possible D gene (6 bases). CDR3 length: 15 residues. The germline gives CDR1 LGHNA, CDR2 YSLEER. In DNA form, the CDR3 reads TGTGCCAGCAGCCAAGGGGGGCAGGGCAATCAGCCCCAGCATTTT. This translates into CASSQGGQGNQPQHF.

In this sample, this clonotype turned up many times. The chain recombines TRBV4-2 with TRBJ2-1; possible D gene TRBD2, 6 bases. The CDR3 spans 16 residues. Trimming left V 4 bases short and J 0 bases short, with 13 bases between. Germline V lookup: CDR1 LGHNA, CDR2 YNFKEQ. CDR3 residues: CASSLARGDSYNEQFF. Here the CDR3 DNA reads TGTGCCAGCAGCCTCGCGCGGGGAGACTCCTACAATGAGCAGTTCTTC.

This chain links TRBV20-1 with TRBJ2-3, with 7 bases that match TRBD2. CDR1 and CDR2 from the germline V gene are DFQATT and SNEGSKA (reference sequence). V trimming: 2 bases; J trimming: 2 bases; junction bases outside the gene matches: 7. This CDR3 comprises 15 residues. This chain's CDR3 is CSARPYSGLTDTQYF. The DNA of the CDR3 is TGCAGTGCTAGACCCTATAGCGGGCTCACAGATACGCAGTATTTT.

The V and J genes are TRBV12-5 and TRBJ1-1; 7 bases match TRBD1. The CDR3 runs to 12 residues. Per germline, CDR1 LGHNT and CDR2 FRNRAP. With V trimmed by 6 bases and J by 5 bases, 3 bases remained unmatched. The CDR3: CASGRGGTEAFF. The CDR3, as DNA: TGTGCTAGTGGCAGGGGGGGGACTGAAGCTTTCTTT.

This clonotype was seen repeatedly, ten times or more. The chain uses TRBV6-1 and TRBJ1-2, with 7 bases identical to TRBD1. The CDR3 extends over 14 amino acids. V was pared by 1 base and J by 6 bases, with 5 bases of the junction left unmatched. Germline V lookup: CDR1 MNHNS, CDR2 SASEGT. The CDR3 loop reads CASSEVTGEDGYTF. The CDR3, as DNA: TGTGCCAGCAGTGAAGTCACAGGGGAGGATGGCTACACCTTC.

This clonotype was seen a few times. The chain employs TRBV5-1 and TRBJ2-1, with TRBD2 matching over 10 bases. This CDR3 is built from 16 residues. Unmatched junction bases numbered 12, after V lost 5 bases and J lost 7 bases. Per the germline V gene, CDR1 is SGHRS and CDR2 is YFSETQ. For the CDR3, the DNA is TGCGCCAGCAGTCCAACGGGGAGACTAGCGGGTAATGAGCAGTTCTTC. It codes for CASSPTGRLAGNEQFF.

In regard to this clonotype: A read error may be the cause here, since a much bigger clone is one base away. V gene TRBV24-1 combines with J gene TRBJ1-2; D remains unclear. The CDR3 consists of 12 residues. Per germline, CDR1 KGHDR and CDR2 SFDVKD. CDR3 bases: TGTACCACCAGTGACGGGGTTTATGGCTACACCTTC. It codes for CTTSDGVYGYTF.